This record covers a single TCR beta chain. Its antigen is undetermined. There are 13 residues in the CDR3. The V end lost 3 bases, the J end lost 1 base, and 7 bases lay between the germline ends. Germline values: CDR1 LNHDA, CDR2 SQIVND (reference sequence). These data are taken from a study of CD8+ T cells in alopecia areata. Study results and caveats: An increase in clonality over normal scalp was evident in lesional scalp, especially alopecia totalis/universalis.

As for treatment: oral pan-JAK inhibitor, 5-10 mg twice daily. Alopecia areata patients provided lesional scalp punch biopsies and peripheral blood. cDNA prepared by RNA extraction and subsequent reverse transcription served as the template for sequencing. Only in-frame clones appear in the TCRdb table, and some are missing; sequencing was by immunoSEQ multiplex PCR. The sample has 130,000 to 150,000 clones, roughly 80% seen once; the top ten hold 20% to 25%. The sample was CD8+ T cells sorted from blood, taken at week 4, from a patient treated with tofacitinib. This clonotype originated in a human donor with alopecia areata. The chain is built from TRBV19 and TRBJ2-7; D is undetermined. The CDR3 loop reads CASSIDTSYEQYF. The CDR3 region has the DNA TGTGCCAGTAGTATCGACACTTCCTACGAGCAGTACTTC.